This T cell receptor beta chain derives from a study of OX40 agonist ivuxolimab in advanced cancers. Study overall: A history of anti-PD-1, anti-PD-L1 or anti-CTLA-4 therapy was acceptable, and over 35% had some. Points from the study as a whole: Nonresponders included some who also had low normalized T-cell clonal expansion. Partial responders treated at 0.1-3.0 mg/kg exhibited clonal expansion among the lowest measured.

Some clones are missing from TCRdb's copy, which holds only in-frame ones; the method was immunoSEQ multiplex PCR. The table lists some 60,000 clones, about 88% of them singletons. Sampling of blood occurred at baseline, cycle 4 day 1, and cycle 7 day 1. This clone was recorded a few times. Its specificity is not known. V was cut by 0 bases and J by 0 bases, with 10 bases left in between. This CDR3 spans 16 amino acids. CDR1 SGDLS and CDR2 YYNGEE come from the germline V gene. The TCR was taken from an adult with an advanced solid tumor such as melanoma, head and neck, liver or kidney cancer. Here the sequenced sample was CD4+ or CD8+ T cells sorted from blood, taken in a trial of the OX40 agonist ivuxolimab. This chain connects TRBV9 to TRBJ2-1; D is ambiguous. The DNA of the CDR3 is TGTGCCAGCAGCGTAGAGTTAAAAAGCTCCTACAATGAGCAGTTCTTC. Protein: CASSVELKSSYNEQFF.